The clone carrying this T cell receptor beta chain turned up a few times. Its antigen is as yet unknown. A much larger clonotype is one base distant, so this may be a read error. Breast cancer patients provided tissue from their axillary draining lymph nodes. This sample stems from a study of breast tumors, draining lymph nodes, adjacent tissues. Study results and caveats: Tumors had less TCR diversity than lymph nodes, more than nontumor tissue. That most tumor T cells come from lymph nodes remained unproven.

TCRdb reprocessed the multiplex PCR reads with MiXCR, giving one entry per CDR3 protein. The sample contains about 200,000 distinct CDR3 sequences, around 33% of which appear only once. The sequenced sample was axillary lymph node tissue. The clonotype was recovered from a female donor with breast cancer. Some clones in this sample may be carry-over from other donors' samples.

Here the CDR3 reads CSASQLLANAEQFF. The CDR3 DNA sequence: TGCAGTGCTAGCCAGCTACTAGCGAACGCTGAGCAGTTCTTC. This chain connects TRBV20-1 to TRBJ2-1; TRBD2 aligns across 7 bases. The CDR3 loop spans 14 amino acids. Germline lookup yields CDR1 DFQATT and CDR2 SNEGSKA (reference sequence). After removal of 3 bases from V and 9 bases from J, the junction contained 11 bases not matched to a gene.